The present T cell receptor (beta chain) was sequenced within a study of CD8+ T cells in alopecia areata. Looking at the study overall: Treated patients received oral tofacitinib, 5 to 10 mg twice daily. The protocol delivered tofacitinib for 6 to 18 months, then withdrew it for 6 months.

The CDR3 runs to 14 residues. Trimming left V 4 bases short and J 6 bases short, with 16 bases between. Germline loops: CDR1 MDHEN, CDR2 SYDVKM. Sequencing templates came from extracted RNA that was reverse transcribed into cDNA. The assay was immunoSEQ multiplex PCR, and TCRdb's table has in-frame clones only and misses some. The sample yields about 100,000 clones, about 83% seen once. Treatment reported: oral pan-JAK inhibitor, 5-10 mg twice daily. The V call is TRBV28, the J call TRBJ2-7; either TRBD1 or TRBD2 may fit D (6 bases each). The sequencing here drew on CD8+ T cells sorted from blood, taken at week 24, from a patient treated with tofacitinib. This receptor was identified in a human donor with alopecia areata. For the CDR3, the DNA is TGTGCCAGCAGTTCCGGGGGCGCGAGGGCCGAGCAGTACTTC. Amino acid sequence: CASSSGGARAEQYF.